These 3 T cell receptor beta chains were all obtained from the same sample, sequenced in a study of T-cell memory formation after mild COVID-19. TCRdb fed the 5' RACE reads into MiXCR, producing one record per CDR3 protein. The sample contains approximately 250,000 distinct CDR3 sequences, under 20% of which appear only once. The sequenced sample was PBMCs or a T cell subset sorted from them (not recorded which). These receptors were obtained from a man between 18 and 35 years old who had mild COVID-19 (a few samples of this study predate the infection). Cell type and time point are not known.

This clonotype was seen ten or more times. The rearrangement joins TRBV24-1 to TRBJ2-1, with 12 bases aligning to TRBD2. CDR3 length: 15 residues. The junction had 5 bases not matched to a gene; V was cut back by 4 bases and J by 8 bases. Germline V CDR1 and CDR2: KGHDR, SFDVKD. The CDR3 region has the DNA TGTGCCACCAGTGAACCCAGGACTAGCGGGGATGAGCAGTTCTTC. Protein: CATSEPRTSGDEQFF.

The chain couples TRBV5-1 to TRBJ2-3, with 8 nucleotides matching TRBD1. This CDR3 region has 16 residues. The V gene's germline CDR1 is SGHRS and CDR2 YFSETQ. The V gene end was trimmed by 4 bases and the J gene end by 1 base; junction bases not matched to a gene: 8. CDR3 nucleotides: TGCGCCAGCAGCCCGACAGGGGATCTCGGCACAGATACGCAGTATTTT. Translating it yields CASSPTGDLGTDTQYF.

In its sample, this clonotype was seen a few times. The chain uses TRBV11-3 and TRBJ2-1, with TRBD1 matching 11 bases. This CDR3 has 14 residues. Germline-derived CDR1 and CDR2 are SGHNT and YENEEA. J was trimmed by 9 bases and V by 4 bases; bases with no gene match: 5. CDR3 region: CASSSRTGGFEQFF. The CDR3 DNA follows: TGTGCCAGCAGCTCGAGGACAGGGGGCTTTGAGCAGTTCTTC.